A single sample gave rise to the 18 T cell receptor beta chains below, sequenced in a study of blood T cell repertoires in COVID-19. TCRdb keeps only in-frame clones here, not all; method: immunoSEQ multiplex PCR. The repertoire has around 150,000 clones, around 82% of them found once; the top ten carry about 7.7%. The sample consisted of peripheral blood. Receptors were obtained from a woman aged 40 to 49 with COVID-19, enrolled during active disease.

This clone was detected only once. The chain is built from TRBV13 and TRBJ2-3; D is ambiguous. V was pared by 4 bases and J by 4 bases, with 15 bases between. The CDR3 loop spans 15 amino acids. Germline assignment: CDR1 PRHDT and CDR2 FYEKMQ (reference sequence). The CDR3 region is CASSSGLGRPDTQYF. The CDR3 DNA sequence: TGTGCCAGCAGCTCCGGGTTGGGTAGGCCAGATACGCAGTATTTT.

This rearrangement joins TRBV4-2 to TRBJ1-2, with D possibly being TRBD1 (5 bases). This CDR3 is built from 11 residues. The V gene lost 11 bases and the J gene lost 7 bases, with 14 bases spanning the gap. Germline values: CDR1 LGHNA, CDR2 YNFKEQ. CDR3 DNA: TGTGCCGGAAAAGACGACAGTGGCTACACCTTC. It specifies CAGKDDSGYTF.

The DNA for the CDR3 is TGCGCCAGCACCTTGGACGCGGGGAGCACTGAAGCTTTCTTT. Translated: CASTLDAGSTEAFF. This chain joins TRBV10-1 and TRBJ1-1; D remains unclear. CDR1 and CDR2 (germline): WNHNN, SYGVQD (reference sequence). The CDR3 covers 14 residues. Trimming took 7 bases from V and 4 from J, leaving 16 bases between them.

The V gene is TRBV4-1, the J gene TRBJ2-7, with a tentative D call TRBD1 (6 bases). The CDR3 consists of 17 residues. V lost 1 base and J 0 bases, leaving 16 bases between the germline ends. Germline CDR1 reads MGHRA; CDR2 reads YSYEKL. The CDR3 DNA sequence: TGCGCCAGCAGCCAAGTAGGCTGGACAGACTACTCCTACGAGCAGTACTTC. Protein product: CASSQVGWTDYSYEQYF.

The chain combines TRBV3-1 (or the pseudogene TRBV3-2) with TRBJ1-2, with unresolved D. The CDR3 consists of 11 residues. Germline V CDR1 and CDR2: LGHDT, YNNKEL (reference sequence). V lost 1 base and J 12 bases, leaving 9 bases between the germline ends. The CDR3 loop reads CASSQGSWHTF. The CDR3 region has the DNA TGTGCCAGCAGCCAAGGATCCTGGCACACCTTC.

The gene calls are TRBV5-5 and TRBJ2-6; 12 positions match TRBD2. The V gene's germline CDR1 is SGHKS and CDR2 YYEKEE (reference sequence). J was trimmed by 0 bases and V by 5 bases; bases with no gene match: 6. The CDR3 loop spans 18 amino acids. CDR3 bases: TGTGCCAGCAGAATGAGACTAGCGGGAGACTCTGGGGCCAACGTCCTGACTTTC. Translated: CASRMRLAGDSGANVLTF. The full variable domain, completed using reference TRBV5-5 and TRBJ2-6, is DAGVTQSPTHLIKTRGQQVTLRCSPISGHKSVSWYQQVLGQGPQFIFQYYEKEERGRGNFPDRFSARQFPNYSSELNVNALLLGDSALYLCASRMRLAGDSGANVLTFGAGSRLTVL.

V and J are TRBV19 and TRBJ2-1, with D uncertain. V was clipped by 11 bases and J by 0 bases, with 8 bases between them. The CDR3 runs 12 residues. CDR1 is LNHDA and CDR2 is SQIVND in the germline V gene (reference sequence). The CDR3 loop reads CASRPSYNEQFF. In nucleotides, the CDR3 is TGTGCCTCTAGACCCTCCTACAATGAGCAGTTCTTC.

V usage is TRBV10-2 and J usage is TRBJ1-2, with 8 bases matching TRBD1. Germline-derived CDR1 and CDR2 are WSHSY and SAAADI. V gave up 3 bases and J gave up 6 bases; unmatched junction bases: 12. The CDR3 length is 16 residues. The DNA for the CDR3 is TGCGCCAGCAGTGAAGGTCAGGCAGGGGGCTGGGATGGCTACACCTTC. It encodes CASSEGQAGGWDGYTF.

The genes are TRBV5-1 and TRBJ1-4; TRBD1 matches 8 bases. With 4 bases clipped from V and 11 bases from J, the junction kept 13 bases outside the gene matches. CDR3 size: 15 residues. CDR1 and CDR2 (germline): SGHRS, YFSETQ. The CDR3 spells CASSRDGTGGEKLFF. The CDR3 coding sequence is TGCGCCAGCAGCCGAGACGGGACAGGTGGCGAGAAACTGTTTTTT.

V gene TRBV6-6 combines with J gene TRBJ2-7, with D possibly being TRBD2 (5 bases). This CDR3 spans 12 amino acids. The V end lost 8 bases, the J end lost 2 bases, and 10 bases lay between the germline ends. Germline V CDR1 and CDR2: MNHNY, SVGAGI (reference sequence). The CDR3 loop is CASWGATYEQYF. In nucleotides, the CDR3 is TGTGCCAGCTGGGGAGCCACCTACGAGCAGTACTTC.

This clone was seen a single time. The rearrangement uses TRBV14 and TRBJ2-1; TRBD2 aligns across 10 bases. The CDR3 runs 18 residues. After removal of 1 base from V and 5 bases from J, the junction contained 11 bases not matched to a gene. The germline CDR1 and CDR2 sequences are SGHDN and FVKESK. The chain's CDR3 is CASSQGSRLLAGNNEQFF. The CDR3 region has the DNA TGTGCCAGCAGCCAAGGGTCGAGGTTACTAGCGGGAAACAATGAGCAGTTCTTC.

V usage is TRBV19 and J usage is TRBJ2-1; TRBD1 matches 9 bases. CDR1 is LNHDA, CDR2 SQIVND, per germline (reference sequence). V shed 4 bases, J shed 7 bases, and the junction held 5 bases outside the gene matches. The CDR3 totals 14 residues. CDR3 nucleotides: TGTGCCAGTAGTACCGGGACAGGGTGGAATGAGCAGTTCTTC. Residues: CASSTGTGWNEQFF.

This clone was counted a single time. The chain uses TRBV5-6 and TRBJ1-5, with TRBD1 identical over 9 bases. The CDR3 consists of 16 residues. V dropped 4 bases and J dropped 9; count of bases not matched to a gene: 14. Germline CDR1 is SGHDT and CDR2 is YYEEEE. The CDR3 DNA follows: TGTGCCAGCAGCCCCAGGCCCGGGACAGGGTTTTGGCCCCAGCATTTT. Protein sequence: CASSPRPGTGFWPQHF.

The chain employs TRBV7-9 and TRBJ2-6; TRBD1 aligns across 8 bases. The CDR3 is made up of 18 amino acids. The germline CDR1 and CDR2 sequences are SEHNR and FQNEAQ (reference sequence). V trimming: 4 bases; J trimming: 2 bases; junction bases outside the gene matches: 10. The CDR3 reads CASSYLRTGSTGANVLTF. The CDR3 region has the DNA TGTGCCAGCAGCTACCTGAGGACAGGGAGCACTGGGGCCAACGTCCTGACTTTC. The full variable domain, in which reference TRBV7-9 and TRBJ2-6 provide the parts outside the CDR3, is DTGVSQNPRHKITKRGQNVTFRCDPISEHNRLYWYRQTLGQGPEFLTYFQNEAQLEKSRLLSDRFSAERPKGSFSTLEIQRTEQGDSAMYLCASSYLRTGSTGANVLTFGAGSRLTVL.

This chain's CDR3 is CASSPPSGGSYNEQFF. DNA for the CDR3: TGCGCCAGCAGCCCACCTAGCGGGGGTTCCTACAATGAGCAGTTCTTC. This sequence joins TRBV5-1 and TRBJ2-1; 10 nucleotides agree with TRBD2. V lost 4 bases, J lost 1 base, and 5 bases stayed unmatched. The germline CDR1 and CDR2 sequences are SGHRS and YFSETQ. This CDR3 region has 16 residues.

This chain joins TRBV6-5 and TRBJ2-3; 13 bases map to TRBD2. This CDR3 contains 16 residues. Germline loops: CDR1 MNHEY, CDR2 SVGAGI. V was clipped by 4 bases and J by 3 bases; unmatched bases: 4. Written as DNA, the CDR3 is TGTGCCAGCAGTTTACTAGCGGGGGGGCCTACAGATACGCAGTATTTT. Residues: CASSLLAGGPTDTQYF.

The J gene is TRBJ2-2, the V gene TRBV10-3; tentatively, D is TRBD2 (5 bases). The CDR3 is 16 residues long. V shed 5 bases and J shed 0 bases, with 13 bases lying between them. Germline V gene lookup returns CDR1 ENHRY and CDR2 SYGVKD. The chain's CDR3 is CAISPSGSTNTGELFF. CDR3 DNA sequence: TGTGCCATCAGTCCCAGCGGCAGTACGAACACCGGGGAGCTGTTTTTT.

The chain links TRBV5-1 to TRBJ2-5; the D is unclear. The V end lost 4 bases, the J end lost 2 bases, and 12 bases lay between the germline ends. This CDR3 region has 14 residues. Germline assignment: CDR1 SGHRS and CDR2 YFSETQ. The CDR3 DNA sequence: TGCGCCAGCAGCCCTACGCCCCCGCAAGAGACCCAGTACTTC. It yields the protein CASSPTPPQETQYF. Complete variable domain (other parts from reference TRBV5-1 and TRBJ2-5): KAGVTQTPRYLIKTRGQQVTLSCSPISGHRSVSWYQQTPGQGLQFLFEYFSETQRNKGNFPGRFSGRQFSNSRSEMNVSTLELGDSALYLCASSPTPPQETQYFGPGTRLLVL.